This TCR beta chain was identified in a study of T cell responses to AZD1222 COVID-19 vaccine. CDR1 MDHEN and CDR2 SYDVKM come from the germline V gene. V lost 4 bases, J lost 4 bases, and 13 bases lay in between. The CDR3 spans 14 residues. As regards this clone: The antigen remains unidentified.

Here immunoSEQ multiplex PCR was the method, and the copy in TCRdb shows in-frame clones only, minus some. The data contain roughly 140,000 clones, approximately 78% of them singletons. General observations from the study: When two AZD1222 doses had been given, Spike-specific TCR breadth and depth rose.

The chain combines TRBV28 with TRBJ1-2, with D hard to call. Sequenced here: peripheral blood, sampled on day 0 of MenACWY control vaccination. This receptor was taken from an adult in good health. The CDR3 here is CASSSSGTSYGYTF. In nucleotides, the CDR3 is TGTGCCAGCAGTTCCTCGGGAACCTCCTATGGCTACACCTTC.